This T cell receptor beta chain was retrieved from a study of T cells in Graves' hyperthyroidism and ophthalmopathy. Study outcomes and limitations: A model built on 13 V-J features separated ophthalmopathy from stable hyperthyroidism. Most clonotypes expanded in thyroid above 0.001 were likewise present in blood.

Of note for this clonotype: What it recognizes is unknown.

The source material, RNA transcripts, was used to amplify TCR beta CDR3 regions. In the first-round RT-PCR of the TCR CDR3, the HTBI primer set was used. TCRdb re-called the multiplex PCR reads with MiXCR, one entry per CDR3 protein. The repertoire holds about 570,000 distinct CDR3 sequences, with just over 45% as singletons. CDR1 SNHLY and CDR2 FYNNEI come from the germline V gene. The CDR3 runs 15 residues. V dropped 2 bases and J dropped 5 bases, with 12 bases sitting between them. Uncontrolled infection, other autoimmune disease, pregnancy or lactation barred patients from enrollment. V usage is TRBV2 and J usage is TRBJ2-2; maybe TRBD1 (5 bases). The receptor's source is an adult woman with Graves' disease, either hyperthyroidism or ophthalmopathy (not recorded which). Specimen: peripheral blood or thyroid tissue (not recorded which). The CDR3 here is CASSERDRPTGELFF. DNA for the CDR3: TGTGCCAGCAGTGAACGTGACAGACCTACCGGGGAGCTGTTTTTT. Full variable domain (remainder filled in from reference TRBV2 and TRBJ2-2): EPEVTQTPSHQVTQMGQEVILRCVPISNHLYFYWYRQILGQKVEFLVSFYNNEISEKSEIFDDQFSVERPDGSNFTLKIRSTKLEDSAMYFCASSERDRPTGELFFGEGSRLTVL.